This T cell receptor (beta chain) is drawn from a study of identical twins. Study-level results: While abundant cord blood beta clonotypes carried fewer insertions, memory repertoires showed no such pattern.

TCRdb processed the 5' RACE reads anew with MiXCR; each CDR3 protein has one entry. The sample yields about 470,000 distinct CDR3 sequences, roughly a quarter seen once. Germline loops: CDR1 SGHRS, CDR2 YFSETQ. The CDR3 has 15 residues. V was shortened by 4 bases and J by 10 bases, with 20 bases between the two germline ends. This clonotype was seen a few times. The antigen remains undetermined. The data were also submitted as part of a second study, on T cells expressing NK-cell markers.

The specimen was CD4+ T cells sorted from blood. This TCR derives from a woman younger than 30 in good health. The J gene is TRBJ1-4, the V gene TRBV5-1; no clear D. CDR3 sequence (DNA): TGCGCCAGCAGCCCGGGTGGAGGTGGCGACGGAAAACTGTTTTTT. Translated, it gives CASSPGGGGDGKLFF.